This TCR beta chain is drawn from a study of shared clonotypes between healthy human individuals. Study overall: Those who served as donors were two women and a few men between the ages of 18 and 49.

CDR3 length: 15 amino acids. From germline, CDR1 is KGHSH and CDR2 LQKENI. The germline V and J ends were trimmed by 3 bases and 2 bases, with 12 bases remaining between them. With regard to this clone: Its matching antigen is unknown.

The protocol was immunoSEQ multiplex PCR, while the TCRdb copy is restricted to in-frame clones and leaves out a portion. The sample consists of 450,000 to 500,000 clones, about 72% of them appearing once. Findings and limits, study-wide: Sampling included only blood; tissue repertoires likely differ.

The TCR comes from a middle-aged woman in good health. Some clones in this sample may be carry-over from other donors' samples. The gene calls are TRBV18 and TRBJ2-3; D may be TRBD2 (6 bases). The specimen was PBMCs. In DNA form, the CDR3 reads TGTGCCAGCTCACCTCCGGGACTCCACACAGATACGCAGTATTTT. It specifies CASSPPGLHTDTQYF. Looking up the rest from reference TRBV18 and TRBJ2-3 gives the full variable domain: NAGVMQNPRHLVRRRGQEARLRCSPMKGHSHVYWYRQLPEEGLKFMVYLQKENIIDESGMPKERFSAEFPKEGPSILRIQQVVRGDSAAYFCASSPPGLHTDTQYFGPGTRLTVL.